Below are 25 T cell receptor beta chains sequenced from a single sample in a study of blood T cell repertoires in COVID-19. Generated by immunoSEQ multiplex PCR, the TCRdb table keeps only in-frame clones and is missing some. The sample has some 250,000 clones, around 88% seen once. The sequenced material came from peripheral blood. Receptors were obtained from a woman aged 25-40 years who had recovered from COVID-19.

This clone is a singleton in its sample. The CDR3 sequence is CASSQVGLAGLGYTF. The CDR3 DNA reads as TGTGCCAGCAGCCAAGTAGGGTTGGCAGGGCTGGGCTACACCTTC. The chain has TRBV3-1 (or the pseudogene TRBV3-2) and TRBJ1-2, with a weak D call TRBD1 (5 bases). The CDR3 extends over 15 amino acids. The germline V gene has CDR1 LGHDT and CDR2 YNNKEL (reference sequence). Trimming cost V 1 base and J 8 bases, with 17 bases left between them.

This clone was observed many times. This sequence joins TRBV6-1 and TRBJ2-7; 8 nucleotides match TRBD1. Germline trimming cut 2 bases from V and 3 bases from J; bases unmatched to any gene: 9. The CDR3 has 16 residues. The germline CDR1 and CDR2 sequences are MNHNS and SASEGT. The CDR3 here is CASSEPRAGGYYEQYF. The CDR3 bases are TGTGCCAGCAGTGAACCCCGGGCAGGGGGCTACTACGAGCAGTACTTC.

This clone was seen a few times. The chain combines TRBV7-6 with TRBJ2-7, with 14 bases identical to TRBD2. CDR3 size: 15 residues. V was clipped by 3 bases and J by 3 bases; unmatched bases: 1. The V gene's germline CDR1 is SGHVS and CDR2 FNYEAQ. The CDR3, as DNA: TGTGCCAGCAGCTTGGGACTAGCGGGGGACTACGAGCAGTACTTC. Translating it yields CASSLGLAGDYEQYF.

This clone came up a few times. V usage is TRBV4-1 and J usage is TRBJ1-5, with a weak D call TRBD1 (6 bases). The V gene lost 3 bases and the J gene lost 1 base, with 7 bases spanning the gap. Germline CDR1 reads MGHRA; CDR2 reads YSYEKL. The CDR3 runs to 14 residues. The CDR3 region has the DNA TGCGCCAGCAGCCACGACAGGAGCAATCAGCCCCAGCATTTT. This gives the protein CASSHDRSNQPQHF.

V usage is TRBV12-3 or TRBV12-4 and J usage is TRBJ1-2, with D uncertain. There are 13 residues in the CDR3. V lost 3 bases to trimming and J lost 3 bases, with 8 bases between them. CDR3 in DNA: TGTGCCAGCAGTTTCGGGAGTCACTATGGCTACACCTTC. Its translation: CASSFGSHYGYTF.

The chain carries TRBV7-3 and TRBJ2-1, with D maybe TRBD2 (6 bases). The germline CDR1 and CDR2 sequences are SGHTA and FQGTGA. The CDR3 has 17 residues. Trimming left V 2 bases short and J 0 bases short, with 14 bases between. CDR3 amino acids: CASSLSGGLSSYNEQFF. In nucleotides, the CDR3 is TGTGCCAGCAGCTTATCTGGGGGACTTAGCTCCTACAATGAGCAGTTCTTC.

The gene calls are TRBV11-2 and TRBJ2-1; TRBD1 agrees at 12 bases. J gave up 9 bases and V 2 bases, and 14 bases lay outside the gene matches. The CDR3 covers 18 residues. The germline V gene has CDR1 SGHAT and CDR2 FQNNGV. The CDR3 coding sequence is TGTGCCAGCAGCTTAACCAGATCCGGGGACAGGGGGCAGGTTGAGCAGTTCTTC. The encoded protein is CASSLTRSGDRGQVEQFF.

V gene TRBV5-4 combines with J gene TRBJ2-3; the D gene is possibly TRBD2 (6 bases). V gave up 0 bases and J gave up 4 bases, with 18 bases separating them. The CDR3 has 17 amino acids. Germline V lookup: CDR1 SGHNT, CDR2 YYREEE (reference sequence). Here the CDR3 DNA reads TGTGCCAGCAGCTTGGGGGATCGGGCTAGCGCGGCAGATACGCAGTATTTT. This gives the protein CASSLGDRASAADTQYF.

The rearrangement joins TRBV2 to TRBJ2-5, with D tentatively TRBD1 (7 bases). This CDR3 comprises 19 residues. V dropped 3 bases and J dropped 5 bases, with 28 bases sitting between them. Germline assignment: CDR1 SNHLY and CDR2 FYNNEI. The CDR3 spells CASSDSGGGVSVWSETQYF. CDR3 DNA: TGTGCCAGCAGTGATTCCGGAGGGGGCGTCTCGGTCTGGTCCGAGACCCAGTACTTC.

This chain uses TRBV6-5 with TRBJ2-7; TRBD2 matches 7 bases. CDR3 length: 13 amino acids. In germline, CDR1 is MNHEY, CDR2 SVGAGI. The junction had 4 bases not matched to a gene; V was cut back by 6 bases and J by 2 bases. CDR3 region: CASSPAGTYEQYF. DNA for the CDR3: TGTGCCAGCAGCCCAGCGGGAACCTACGAGCAGTACTTC.

This clone came up once. The chain couples TRBV6-6 to TRBJ1-4; TRBD1 agrees at 9 bases. Germline V CDR1 and CDR2: MNHNY, SVGAGI (reference sequence). CDR3 length: 15 residues. V gave up 5 bases and J gave up 3 bases; unmatched junction bases: 4. CDR3 loop: CASSKQGAANEKLFF. The CDR3, as DNA: TGTGCCAGCAGTAAACAGGGGGCGGCTAATGAAAAACTGTTTTTT.

This clone was picked up a small number of times. This chain connects TRBV5-6 to TRBJ1-5; 8 bases map to TRBD1. The junction had 7 bases not matched to a gene; V was cut back by 4 bases and J by 7 bases. CDR1 SGHDT and CDR2 YYEEEE come from the germline V gene. This CDR3 is built from 14 residues. CDR3 in DNA: TGTGCCAGCAGCCCCGAAGGACAGGGCCAGCCCCAGCATTTT. Protein product: CASSPEGQGQPQHF. Full variable domain (rest looked up from reference TRBV5-6 and TRBJ1-5): DAGVTQSPTHLIKTRGQQVTLRCSPKSGHDTVSWYQQALGQGPQFIFQYYEEEERQRGNFPDRFSGHQFPNYSSELNVNALLLGDSALYLCASSPEGQGQPQHFGDGTRLSIL.

The sample holds a few counts of this clone. The V and J genes are TRBV15 and TRBJ1-4; maybe TRBD1 (6 bases). Germline CDR1 LNHNV, CDR2 YYDKDF (reference sequence). The CDR3 runs to 13 residues. V was shortened by 3 bases and J by 7 bases, with 9 bases between the two germline ends. The CDR3 reads CATSRVRGEKLFF. CDR3 coding DNA: TGTGCCACCAGCAGGGTCAGGGGTGAAAAACTGTTTTTT.

This clone was seen more than once but under ten times. CDR3 in DNA: TGTGCCAGCAGGGCTTCAAGCTCTGGAAACACCATATATTTT. Translated, it gives CASRASSSGNTIYF. This chain joins TRBV6-5 and TRBJ1-3; D is unclear. There are 14 residues in the CDR3. The germline V and J ends were trimmed by 6 bases and 0 bases, with 9 bases remaining between them. The germline CDR1 and CDR2 sequences are MNHEY and SVGAGI.

The chain employs TRBV7-7 and TRBJ2-2; 9 nucleotides align to TRBD2. Per germline, CDR1 SSHAT and CDR2 FNYEAQ (reference sequence). There are 16 residues in the CDR3. V shed 5 bases, J shed 7 bases, and the junction held 11 bases outside the gene matches. The CDR3 nucleotides read TGTGCCAGCAGCCGAGCGCTAGCGGGGACCGGCGGGGAGCTGTTTTTT. Residues: CASSRALAGTGGELFF.

The chain combines TRBV7-6 with TRBJ1-3, with 7 bases fitting TRBD1. The CDR3 spans 15 residues. V dropped 5 bases and J dropped 1; count of bases not matched to a gene: 5. Germline values: CDR1 SGHVS, CDR2 FNYEAQ. The CDR3 loop reads CASSPGQPSGNTIYF. The DNA for the CDR3 is TGTGCCAGCAGCCCGGGACAGCCGTCTGGAAACACCATATATTTT.

The chain recombines TRBV7-2 with TRBJ2-7; D is unresolved. V was trimmed by 2 bases and J by 2 bases, leaving 7 bases between them. Germline V gives CDR1 SGHTA, CDR2 FQGNSA. There are 13 residues in the CDR3. The CDR3 DNA follows: TGTGCCAGCAGCTTAACATACACCTACGAGCAGTACTTC. This gives the protein CASSLTYTYEQYF.

The chain has TRBV29-1 and TRBJ1-1; unclear D gene. The CDR3 spans 13 residues. Germline assignment: CDR1 SQVTM and CDR2 ANQGSEA. Trimming removed 8 bases from V and 1 base from J, with 14 bases in between. The DNA for the CDR3 is TGCAGCTCCGGAGGAGTGGGGAACACTGAAGCTTTCTTT. It codes for CSSGGVGNTEAFF.

This chain connects TRBV19 to TRBJ2-1, with 10 bases identical to TRBD2. The germline V gene encodes CDR1 LNHDA and CDR2 SQIVND (reference sequence). V dropped 6 bases and J dropped 0; count of bases not matched to a gene: 5. The length of the CDR3 is 16 residues. In DNA, the CDR3 is TGTGCCAGTAGCTTACTAGCGGGGCGCTCCTACAATGAGCAGTTCTTC. This sequence encodes CASSLLAGRSYNEQFF. The whole variable domain, remainder taken from reference TRBV19 and TRBJ2-1, is DGGITQSPKYLFRKEGQNVTLSCEQNLNHDAMYWYRQDPGQGLRLIYYSQIVNDFQKGDIAEGYSVSREKKESFPLTVTSAQKNPTAFYLCASSLLAGRSYNEQFFGPGTRLTVL.

This chain connects TRBV3-1 (or the pseudogene TRBV3-2) to TRBJ2-3; D may be TRBD2 (7 bases). CDR1 and CDR2 from the germline V gene are LGHDT and YNNKEL (reference sequence). V dropped 0 bases and J dropped 4 bases, with 14 bases sitting between them. The CDR3 covers 16 residues. CDR3 in DNA: TGTGCCAGCAGCCAAGATCGGAGGGGGGGGGCAGATACGCAGTATTTT. It translates to CASSQDRRGGADTQYF.

This chain connects TRBV19 to TRBJ2-3; the match to TRBD2 covers 9 bases. This CDR3 has 15 residues. The germline V gene has CDR1 LNHDA and CDR2 SQIVND (reference sequence). V trimming: 3 bases; J trimming: 5 bases; junction bases outside the gene matches: 6. CDR3 DNA sequence: TGTGCCAGTAGTATCGGACTAGCGTATGGAGATACGCAGTATTTT. As protein: CASSIGLAYGDTQYF.

Concerning this clone itself: Compared with germline, one end of the junction differs, possibly owing to a read error. The chain is built from TRBV4-2 and TRBJ2-7, with 12 positions matching TRBD2. CDR1 and CDR2 (germline): LGHNA, YNFKEQ. CDR3 length: 14 amino acids. The chain's CDR3 is CASSQDGLAGGQVF. For the CDR3, the DNA is TGTGCCAGCAGCCAAGATGGGCTAGCGGGGGGGCAGGTCTTC.

This clone was picked up a small number of times. CDR3 protein: CASSETLAVEQFF. The DNA for the CDR3 is TGCGCCAGCAGTGAGACCCTAGCGGTTGAGCAGTTCTTC. The rearrangement uses TRBV10-2 and TRBJ2-1; TRBD2 agrees at 7 bases. With V trimmed by 2 bases and J by 9 bases, 4 bases remained unmatched. The germline V gene encodes CDR1 WSHSY and CDR2 SAAADI. The CDR3 runs to 13 residues.

This clone appeared a single time. CDR3: CAGAGVTTQETQYF. CDR3 bases: TGTGCCGGGGCGGGGGTCACGACCCAAGAGACCCAGTACTTC. V is TRBV7-9 and J is TRBJ2-5, with 7 bases aligning to TRBD2. CDR1 and CDR2 (germline): SEHNR, FQNEAQ (reference sequence). The CDR3 runs to 14 residues. Unmatched junction bases numbered 10, after V lost 11 bases and J lost 1 base.

The J gene is TRBJ2-3, the V gene TRBV6-1, with 9 bases that match TRBD2. The CDR3 sequence is 17 residues long. The J segment lost 5 bases and the V segment lost 3 bases, leaving 12 bases of the junction unmatched. CDR1 and CDR2 (germline): MNHNS, SASEGT. CDR3 amino acids: CASSDGGGARWGDTQYF. CDR3 nucleotides: TGTGCCAGCAGTGATGGCGGGGGGGCTAGGTGGGGAGATACGCAGTATTTT.